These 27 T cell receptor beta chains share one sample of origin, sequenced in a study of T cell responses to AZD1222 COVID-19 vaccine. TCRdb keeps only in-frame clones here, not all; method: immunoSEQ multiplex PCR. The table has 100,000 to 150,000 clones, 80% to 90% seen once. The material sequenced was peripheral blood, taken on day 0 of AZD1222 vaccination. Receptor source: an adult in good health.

CDR3 in amino acids: CASSEYGDSNQPQHF. CDR3 sequence (DNA): TGTGCCAGCAGTGAATATGGGGATAGCAATCAGCCCCAGCATTTT. The chain couples TRBV25-1 to TRBJ1-5; no definite D call. Trimming pared 0 bases from V and 0 bases from J, leaving 6 bases between. This CDR3 region has 15 residues. Germline loops: CDR1 MGHDK, CDR2 SYGVNS. The full variable domain, rest sourced from reference TRBV25-1 and TRBJ1-5, is EADIYQTPRYLVIGTGKKITLECSQTMGHDKMYWYQQDPGMELHLIHYSYGVNSTEKGDLSSESTVSRIRTEHFPLTLESARPSHTSQYLCASSEYGDSNQPQHFGDGTRLSIL.

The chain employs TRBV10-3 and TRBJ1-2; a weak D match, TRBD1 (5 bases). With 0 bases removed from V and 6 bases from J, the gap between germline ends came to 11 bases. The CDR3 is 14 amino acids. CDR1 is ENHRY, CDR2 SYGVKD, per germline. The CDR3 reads CAISESRGRHGYTF. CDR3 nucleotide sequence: TGTGCCATCAGTGAGTCAAGGGGAAGGCATGGCTACACCTTC.

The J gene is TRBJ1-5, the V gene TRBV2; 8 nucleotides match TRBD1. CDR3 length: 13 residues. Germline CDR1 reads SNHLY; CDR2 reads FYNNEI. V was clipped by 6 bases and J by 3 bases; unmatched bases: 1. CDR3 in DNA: TGTGCCAGCAGACAGGGGGACAATCAGCCCCAGCATTTT. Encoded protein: CASRQGDNQPQHF.

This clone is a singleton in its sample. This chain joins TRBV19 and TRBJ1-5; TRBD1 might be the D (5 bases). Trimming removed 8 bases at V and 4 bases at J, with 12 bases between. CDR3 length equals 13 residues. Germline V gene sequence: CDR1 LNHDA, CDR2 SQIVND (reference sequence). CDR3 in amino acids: CASHRDANQPQHF. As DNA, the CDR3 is TGTGCCAGTCACCGGGACGCTAATCAGCCCCAGCATTTT.

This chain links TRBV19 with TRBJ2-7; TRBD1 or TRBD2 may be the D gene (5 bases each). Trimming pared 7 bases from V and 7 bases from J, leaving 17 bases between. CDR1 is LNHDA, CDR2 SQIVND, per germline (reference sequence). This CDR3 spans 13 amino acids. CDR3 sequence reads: CASNTGTDREQYF. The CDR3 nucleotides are TGTGCCAGTAATACGGGGACGGATCGGGAGCAGTACTTC.

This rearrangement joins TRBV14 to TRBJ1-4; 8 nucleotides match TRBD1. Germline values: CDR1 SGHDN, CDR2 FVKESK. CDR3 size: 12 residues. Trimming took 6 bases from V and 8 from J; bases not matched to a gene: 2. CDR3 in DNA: TGTGCCAGCAGGTGGACAGGGGAAAAACTGTTTTTT. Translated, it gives CASRWTGEKLFF. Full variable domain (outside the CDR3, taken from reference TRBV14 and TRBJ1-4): EAGVTQFPSHSVIEKGQTVTLRCDPISGHDNLYWYRRVMGKEIKFLLHFVKESKQDESGMPNNRFLAERTGGTYSTLKVQPAELEDSGVYFCASRWTGEKLFFGSGTQLSVL.

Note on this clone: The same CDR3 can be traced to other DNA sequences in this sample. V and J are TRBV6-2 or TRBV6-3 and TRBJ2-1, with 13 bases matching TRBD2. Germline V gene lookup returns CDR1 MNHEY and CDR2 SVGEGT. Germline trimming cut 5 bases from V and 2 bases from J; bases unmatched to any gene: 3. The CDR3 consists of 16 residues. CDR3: CASSETSGRPYNEQFF. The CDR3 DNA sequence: TGTGCCAGCAGTGAGACTAGCGGGAGGCCCTACAATGAGCAGTTCTTC.

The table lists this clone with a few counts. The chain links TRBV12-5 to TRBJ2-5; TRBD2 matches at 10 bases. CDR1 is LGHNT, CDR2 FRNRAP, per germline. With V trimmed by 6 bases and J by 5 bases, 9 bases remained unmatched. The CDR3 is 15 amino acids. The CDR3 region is CASGRSSGRSETQYF. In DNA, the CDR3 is TGTGCTAGTGGCCGTTCTAGCGGGAGAAGCGAGACCCAGTACTTC.

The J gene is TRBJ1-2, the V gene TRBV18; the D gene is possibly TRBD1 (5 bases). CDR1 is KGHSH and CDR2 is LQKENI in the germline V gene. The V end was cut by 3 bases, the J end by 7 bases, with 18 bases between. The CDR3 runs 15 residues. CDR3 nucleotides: TGTGCCAGCTCACCGTCTAGTGAATTAAGGGGTGGCTACACCTTC. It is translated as CASSPSSELRGGYTF.

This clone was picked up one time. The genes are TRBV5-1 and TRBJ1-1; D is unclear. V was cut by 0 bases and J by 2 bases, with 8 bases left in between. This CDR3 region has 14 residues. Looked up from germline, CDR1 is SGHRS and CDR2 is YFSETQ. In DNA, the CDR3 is TGCGCCAGCAGCTTGGGGTTGGGAAACACTGAAGCTTTCTTT. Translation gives CASSLGLGNTEAFF.

In DNA form, the CDR3 reads TGTGCCAGCAGCAATGGGGTCACTCGCACAGATACGCAGTATTTT. Translated: CASSNGVTRTDTQYF. The chain couples TRBV21-1 to TRBJ2-3. TRBV21-1 represents a pseudogene. The CDR3 spans 15 residues.

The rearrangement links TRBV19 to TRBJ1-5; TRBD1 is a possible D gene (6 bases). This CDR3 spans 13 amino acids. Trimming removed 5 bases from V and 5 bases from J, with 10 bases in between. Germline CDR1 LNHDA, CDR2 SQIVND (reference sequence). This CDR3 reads CASSQQGYQPQHF. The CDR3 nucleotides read TGTGCCAGTAGTCAACAGGGATATCAGCCCCAGCATTTT.

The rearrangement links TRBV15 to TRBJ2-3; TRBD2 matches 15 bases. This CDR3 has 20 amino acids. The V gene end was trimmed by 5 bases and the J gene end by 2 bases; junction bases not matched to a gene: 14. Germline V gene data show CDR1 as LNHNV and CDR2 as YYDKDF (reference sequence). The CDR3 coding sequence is TGTGCCACCAGCGCCGGACTAGCGGGGGGGTCCCAATACAACACAGATACGCAGTATTTT. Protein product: CATSAGLAGGSQYNTDTQYF.

CDR3 amino acids: CASSVDQGRPSYEQYF. CDR3 in DNA: TGTGCCAGCAGCGTAGATCAGGGGCGACCCTCCTACGAGCAGTACTTC. This rearrangement joins TRBV9 to TRBJ2-7; weak D call: TRBD1 (6 bases). Trimming shortened V by 0 bases and J by 0 bases, and 13 bases separated the two germline ends. The CDR3 sequence is 16 residues long. Germline assignment: CDR1 SGDLS and CDR2 YYNGEE.

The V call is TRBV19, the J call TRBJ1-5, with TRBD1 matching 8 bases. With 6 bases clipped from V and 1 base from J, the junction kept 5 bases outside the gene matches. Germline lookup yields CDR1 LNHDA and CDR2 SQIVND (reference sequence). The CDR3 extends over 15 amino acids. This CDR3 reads CASRTQGVSNQPQHF. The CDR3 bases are TGTGCCAGTAGGACACAGGGGGTAAGCAATCAGCCCCAGCATTTT.

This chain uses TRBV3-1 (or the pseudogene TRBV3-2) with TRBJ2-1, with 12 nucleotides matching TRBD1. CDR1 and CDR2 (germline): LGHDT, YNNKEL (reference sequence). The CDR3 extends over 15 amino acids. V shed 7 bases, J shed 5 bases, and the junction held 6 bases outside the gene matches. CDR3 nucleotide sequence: TGTGCCAGCACCCCAGGGGACAGGGGGCACAATGAGCAGTTCTTC. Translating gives CASTPGDRGHNEQFF.

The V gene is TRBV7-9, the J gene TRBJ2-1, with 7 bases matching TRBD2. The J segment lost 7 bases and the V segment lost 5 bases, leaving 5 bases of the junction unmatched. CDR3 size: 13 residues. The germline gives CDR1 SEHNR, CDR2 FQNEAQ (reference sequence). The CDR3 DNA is TGTGCCAGCAGCACCAGCGGGGCGAATGAGCAGTTCTTC. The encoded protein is CASSTSGANEQFF. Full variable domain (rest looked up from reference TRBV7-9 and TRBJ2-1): DTGVSQNPRHKITKRGQNVTFRCDPISEHNRLYWYRQTLGQGPEFLTYFQNEAQLEKSRLLSDRFSAERPKGSFSTLEIQRTEQGDSAMYLCASSTSGANEQFFGPGTRLTVL.

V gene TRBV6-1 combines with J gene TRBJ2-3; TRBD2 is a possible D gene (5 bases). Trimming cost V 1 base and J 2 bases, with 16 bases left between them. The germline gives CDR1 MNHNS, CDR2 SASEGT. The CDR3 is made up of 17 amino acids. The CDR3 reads CASSEVRRVLYTDTQYF. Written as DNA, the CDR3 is TGTGCCAGCAGTGAAGTTCGGCGGGTGCTTTACACAGATACGCAGTATTTT.

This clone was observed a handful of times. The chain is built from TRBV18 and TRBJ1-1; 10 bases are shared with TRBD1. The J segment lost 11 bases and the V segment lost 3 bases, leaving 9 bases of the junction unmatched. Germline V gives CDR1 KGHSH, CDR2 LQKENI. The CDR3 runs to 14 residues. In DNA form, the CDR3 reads TGTGCCAGCTCACCCAATGACAGGGGGCTGGACGCTTTCTTT. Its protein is CASSPNDRGLDAFF.

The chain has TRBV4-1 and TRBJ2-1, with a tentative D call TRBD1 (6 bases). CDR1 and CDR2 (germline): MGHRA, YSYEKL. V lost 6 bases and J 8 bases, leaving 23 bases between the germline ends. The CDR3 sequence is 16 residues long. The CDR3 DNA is TGCGCCAGCAGTGTCCCCTTTCGACAGGAAAACGATGAGCAGTTCTTC. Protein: CASSVPFRQENDEQFF.

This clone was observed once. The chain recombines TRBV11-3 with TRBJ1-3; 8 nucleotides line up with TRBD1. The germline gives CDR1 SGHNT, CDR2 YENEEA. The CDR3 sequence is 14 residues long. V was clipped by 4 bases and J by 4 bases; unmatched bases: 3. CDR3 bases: TGTGCCAGCAGCTCGACAGGGGCAGGAAACACCATATATTTT. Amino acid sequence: CASSSTGAGNTIYF.

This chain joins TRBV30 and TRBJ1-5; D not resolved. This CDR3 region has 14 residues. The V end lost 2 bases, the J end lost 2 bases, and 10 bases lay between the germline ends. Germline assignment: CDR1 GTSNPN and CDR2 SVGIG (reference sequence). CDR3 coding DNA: TGTGCCTGGAGTACTTTCGGGGGCAATCAGCCCCAGCATTTT. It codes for CAWSTFGGNQPQHF.

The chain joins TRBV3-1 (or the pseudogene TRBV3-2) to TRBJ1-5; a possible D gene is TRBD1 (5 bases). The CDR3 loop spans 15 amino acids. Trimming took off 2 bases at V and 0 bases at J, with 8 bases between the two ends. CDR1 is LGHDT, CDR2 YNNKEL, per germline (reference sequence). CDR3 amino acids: CASSQRGTSNQPQHF. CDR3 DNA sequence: TGTGCCAGCAGCCAAAGAGGGACTAGCAATCAGCCCCAGCATTTT.

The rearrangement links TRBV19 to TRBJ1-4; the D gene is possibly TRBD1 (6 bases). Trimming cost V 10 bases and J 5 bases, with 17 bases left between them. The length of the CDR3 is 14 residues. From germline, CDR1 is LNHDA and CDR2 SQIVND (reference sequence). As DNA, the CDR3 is TGTGCCACCCGAGGGGGGACAATCAATGAAAAACTGTTTTTT. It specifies CATRGGTINEKLFF.

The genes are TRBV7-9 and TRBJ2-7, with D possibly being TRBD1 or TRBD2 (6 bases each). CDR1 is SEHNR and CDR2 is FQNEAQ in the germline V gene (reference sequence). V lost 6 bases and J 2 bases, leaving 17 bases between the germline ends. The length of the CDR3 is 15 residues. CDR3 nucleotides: TGTGCCAGCAGACAGGGAGGCCTAGCTCCCTACGAGCAGTACTTC. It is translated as CASRQGGLAPYEQYF.

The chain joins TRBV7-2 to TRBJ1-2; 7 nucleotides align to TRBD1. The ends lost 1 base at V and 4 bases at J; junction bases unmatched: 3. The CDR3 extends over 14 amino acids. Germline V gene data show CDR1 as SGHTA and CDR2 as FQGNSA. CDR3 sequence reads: CASSLGTGAYGYTF. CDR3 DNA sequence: TGTGCCAGCAGCTTAGGGACAGGCGCCTATGGCTACACCTTC.

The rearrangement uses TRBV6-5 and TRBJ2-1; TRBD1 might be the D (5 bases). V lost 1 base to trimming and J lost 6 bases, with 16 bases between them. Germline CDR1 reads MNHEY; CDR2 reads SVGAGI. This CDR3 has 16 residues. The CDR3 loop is CASSYLSGPRINEQFF. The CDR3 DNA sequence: TGTGCCAGCAGTTACTTATCAGGGCCTCGGATCAATGAGCAGTTCTTC.